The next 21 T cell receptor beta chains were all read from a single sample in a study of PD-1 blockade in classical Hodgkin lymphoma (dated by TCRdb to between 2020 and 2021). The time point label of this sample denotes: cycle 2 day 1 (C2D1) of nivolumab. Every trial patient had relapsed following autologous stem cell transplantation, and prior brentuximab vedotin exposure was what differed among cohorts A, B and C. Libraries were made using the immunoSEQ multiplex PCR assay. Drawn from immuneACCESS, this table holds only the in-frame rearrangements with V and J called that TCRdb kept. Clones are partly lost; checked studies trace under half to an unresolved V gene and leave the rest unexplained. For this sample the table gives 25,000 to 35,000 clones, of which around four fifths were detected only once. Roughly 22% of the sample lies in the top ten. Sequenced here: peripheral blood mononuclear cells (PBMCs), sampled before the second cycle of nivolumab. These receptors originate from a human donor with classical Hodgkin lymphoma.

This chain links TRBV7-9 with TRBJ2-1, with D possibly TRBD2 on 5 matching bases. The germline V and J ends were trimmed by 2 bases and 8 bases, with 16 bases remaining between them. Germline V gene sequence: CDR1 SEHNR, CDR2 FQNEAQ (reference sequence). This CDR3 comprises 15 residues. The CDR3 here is CASSLFRGTIYEQFF. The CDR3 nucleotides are TGTGCCAGCAGCTTATTTCGGGGTACTATCTATGAGCAGTTCTTC.

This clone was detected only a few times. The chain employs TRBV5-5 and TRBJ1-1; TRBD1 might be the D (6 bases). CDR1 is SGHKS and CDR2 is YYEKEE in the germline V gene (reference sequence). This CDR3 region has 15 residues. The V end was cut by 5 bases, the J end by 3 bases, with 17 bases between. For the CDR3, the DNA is TGTGCCAGCAGAATTGGGGACACGACGTACACTGAAGCTTTCTTT. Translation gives CASRIGDTTYTEAFF.

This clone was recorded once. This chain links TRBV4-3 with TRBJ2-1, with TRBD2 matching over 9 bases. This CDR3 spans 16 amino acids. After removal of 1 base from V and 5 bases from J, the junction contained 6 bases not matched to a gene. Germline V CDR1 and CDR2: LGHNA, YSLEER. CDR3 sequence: CASSQVSGSSHNEQFF. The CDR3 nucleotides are TGCGCCAGCAGCCAAGTTAGCGGGAGTAGCCACAATGAGCAGTTCTTC.

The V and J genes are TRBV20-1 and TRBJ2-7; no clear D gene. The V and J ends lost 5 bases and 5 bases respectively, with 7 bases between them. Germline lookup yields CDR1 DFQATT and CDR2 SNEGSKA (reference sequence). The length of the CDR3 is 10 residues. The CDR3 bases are TGCAGTGCTGCGAGCGACGAGCAGTACTTC. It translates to CSAASDEQYF.

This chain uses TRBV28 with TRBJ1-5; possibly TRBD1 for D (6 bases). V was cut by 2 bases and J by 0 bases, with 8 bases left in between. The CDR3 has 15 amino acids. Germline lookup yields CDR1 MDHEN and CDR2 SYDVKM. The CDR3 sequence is CASSLGGLSNQPQHF. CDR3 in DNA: TGTGCCAGCAGTTTAGGGGGGCTTAGCAATCAGCCCCAGCATTTT.

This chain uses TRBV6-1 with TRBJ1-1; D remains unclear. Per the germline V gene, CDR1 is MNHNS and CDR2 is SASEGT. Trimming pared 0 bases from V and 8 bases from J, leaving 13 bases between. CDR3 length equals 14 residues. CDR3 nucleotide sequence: TGTGCCAGCAGTGAAGCGGTGCAGGCGGTCGAAGCTTTCTTT. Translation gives CASSEAVQAVEAFF.

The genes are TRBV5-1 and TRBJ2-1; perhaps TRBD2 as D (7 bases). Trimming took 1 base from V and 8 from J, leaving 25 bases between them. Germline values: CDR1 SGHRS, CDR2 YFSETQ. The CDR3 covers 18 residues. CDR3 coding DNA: TGCGCCAGCAGCTTGTACGGAGTGAATGGGGGGGCGTCTCATGAGCAGTTCTTC. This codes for CASSLYGVNGGASHEQFF.

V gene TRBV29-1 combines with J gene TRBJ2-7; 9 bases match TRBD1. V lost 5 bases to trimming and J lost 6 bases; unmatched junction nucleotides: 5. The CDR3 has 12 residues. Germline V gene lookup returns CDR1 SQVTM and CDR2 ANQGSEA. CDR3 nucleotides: TGCAGCGTTTTGGGACAGGGAGGCGAGCAGTACGTC. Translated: CSVLGQGGEQYV.

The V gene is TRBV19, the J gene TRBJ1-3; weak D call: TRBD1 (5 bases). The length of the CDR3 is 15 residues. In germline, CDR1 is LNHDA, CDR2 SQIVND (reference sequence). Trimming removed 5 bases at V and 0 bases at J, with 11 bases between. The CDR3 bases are TGTGCCAGTAGTCCGGGACCGGCCTCTGGAAACACCATATATTTT. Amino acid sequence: CASSPGPASGNTIYF.

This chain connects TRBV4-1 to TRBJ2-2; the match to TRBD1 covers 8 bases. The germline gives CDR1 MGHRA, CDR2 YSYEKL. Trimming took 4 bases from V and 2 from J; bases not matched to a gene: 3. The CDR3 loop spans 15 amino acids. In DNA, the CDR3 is TGCGCCAGCAGCCCCGGACAGGGAAACACCGGGGAGCTGTTTTTT. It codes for CASSPGQGNTGELFF.

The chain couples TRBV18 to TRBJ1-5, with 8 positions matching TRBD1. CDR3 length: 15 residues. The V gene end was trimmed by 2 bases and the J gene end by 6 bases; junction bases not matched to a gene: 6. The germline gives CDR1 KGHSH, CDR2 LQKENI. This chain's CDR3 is CASSPWTGPGQPQHF. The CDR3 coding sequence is TGTGCCAGCTCACCATGGACAGGGCCTGGTCAGCCCCAGCATTTT.

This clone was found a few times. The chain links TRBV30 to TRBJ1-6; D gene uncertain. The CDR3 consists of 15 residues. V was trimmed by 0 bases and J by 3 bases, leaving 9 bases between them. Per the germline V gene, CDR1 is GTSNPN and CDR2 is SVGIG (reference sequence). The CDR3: CAWSVPDYYNSPLHF. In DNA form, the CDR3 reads TGTGCCTGGAGTGTACCCGACTACTATAATTCACCCCTCCACTTT.

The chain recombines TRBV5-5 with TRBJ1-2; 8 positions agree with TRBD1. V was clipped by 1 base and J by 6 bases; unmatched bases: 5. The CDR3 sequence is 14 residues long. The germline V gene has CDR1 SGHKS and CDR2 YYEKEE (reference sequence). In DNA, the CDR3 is TGTGCCAGCAGCTTGCTTACAGGGGGAGATGGCTACACCTTC. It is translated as CASSLLTGGDGYTF.

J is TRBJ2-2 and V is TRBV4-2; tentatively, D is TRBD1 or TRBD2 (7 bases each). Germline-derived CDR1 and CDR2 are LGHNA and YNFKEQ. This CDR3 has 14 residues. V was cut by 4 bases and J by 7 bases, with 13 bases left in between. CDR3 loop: CASSPTGRGGELFF. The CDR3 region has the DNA TGTGCCAGCAGCCCGACAGGGAGGGGCGGGGAGCTGTTTTTT.

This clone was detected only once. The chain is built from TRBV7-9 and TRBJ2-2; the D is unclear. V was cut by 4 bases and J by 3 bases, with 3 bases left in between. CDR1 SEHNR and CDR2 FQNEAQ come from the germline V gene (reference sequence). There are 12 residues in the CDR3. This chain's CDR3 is CASSSDTGELFF. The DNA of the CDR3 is TGTGCCAGCAGCTCCGACACCGGGGAGCTGTTTTTT.

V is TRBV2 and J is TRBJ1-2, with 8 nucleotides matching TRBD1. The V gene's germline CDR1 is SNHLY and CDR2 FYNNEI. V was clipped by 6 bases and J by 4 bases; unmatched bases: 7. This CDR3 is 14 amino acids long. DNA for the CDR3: TGTGCCAGCAGAGCCCGACAGGGGTCCTATGGCTACACCTTC. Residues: CASRARQGSYGYTF.

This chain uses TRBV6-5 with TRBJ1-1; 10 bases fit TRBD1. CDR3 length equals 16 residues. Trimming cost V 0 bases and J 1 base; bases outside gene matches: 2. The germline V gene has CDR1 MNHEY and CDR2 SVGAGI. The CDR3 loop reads CASSYSDRGANTEAFF. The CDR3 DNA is TGTGCCAGCAGTTACTCGGACAGGGGGGCGAACACTGAAGCTTTCTTT.

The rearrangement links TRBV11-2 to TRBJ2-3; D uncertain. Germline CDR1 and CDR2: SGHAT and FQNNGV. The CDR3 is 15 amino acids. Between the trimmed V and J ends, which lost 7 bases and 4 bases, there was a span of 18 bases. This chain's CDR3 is CASIRGRLGPDTQYF. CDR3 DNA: TGTGCCAGCATCCGTGGACGACTGGGCCCAGATACGCAGTATTTT.

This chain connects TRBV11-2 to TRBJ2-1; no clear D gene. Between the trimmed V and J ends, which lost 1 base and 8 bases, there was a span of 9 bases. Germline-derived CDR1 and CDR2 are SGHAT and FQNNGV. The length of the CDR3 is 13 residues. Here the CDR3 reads CASSLVGQDEQFF. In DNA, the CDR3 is TGTGCCAGCAGCTTAGTAGGTCAGGATGAGCAGTTCTTC.

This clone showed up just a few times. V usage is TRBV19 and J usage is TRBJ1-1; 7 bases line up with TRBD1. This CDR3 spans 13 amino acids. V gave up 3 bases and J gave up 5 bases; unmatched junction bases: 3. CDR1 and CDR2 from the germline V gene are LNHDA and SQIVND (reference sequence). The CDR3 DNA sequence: TGTGCCAGTAGTATCGGGACAGATACTGAAGCTTTCTTT. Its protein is CASSIGTDTEAFF.

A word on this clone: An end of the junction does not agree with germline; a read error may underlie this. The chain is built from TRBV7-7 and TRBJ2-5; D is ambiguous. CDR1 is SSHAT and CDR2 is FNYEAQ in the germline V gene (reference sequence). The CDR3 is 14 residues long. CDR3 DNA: TGTGCTAGCAGCTTATGGGCAGATCAAGAGACCCAGTACTTC. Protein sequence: CASSLWADQETQYF.